Shown below are 13 T cell receptor beta chains from a single sample sequenced in a study of spatial heterogeneity in lung cancer. Regarding time point: sample taken at primary tumor resection. These receptors' antigens are unknown. Study-wide results and caveats: Mutation tallies in tumors tracked expanded intratumoral alpha and beta TCR counts.

TCRdb ran MiXCR on the 5' RACE reads and lists one entry per CDR3 protein. The sample holds 5,500 to 7,500 distinct CDR3 sequences, 14% seen once. The starting material was lung tumor tissue, obtained at surgery. The origin of the receptors is a male donor with early-stage non-small cell lung cancer.

Relative to its sample, this clonotype is medium-sized. This beta chain was picked up by a library intended for alpha chains and is off target, so its count carries little meaning. Here the CDR3 DNA reads TGTGCCAGCAGCCTCGGACAGCTCAATCAGCCCCAGCATTTT. Its translation: CASSLGQLNQPQHF. The rearrangement links TRBV4-2 to TRBJ1-5, with TRBD1 as a possible D gene (6 bases). V was clipped by 4 bases and J by 3 bases, with 10 bases between them. The germline V gene encodes CDR1 LGHNA and CDR2 YNFKEQ. The CDR3 is made up of 14 amino acids.

This clonotype is medium-sized (0.01 to 0.1%). This beta chain slipped into a library made for alpha chains as a stray read, so its size is not meaningful. V gene TRBV10-2 combines with J gene TRBJ2-1, with a weak D call TRBD2 (5 bases). Looked up from germline, CDR1 is WSHSY and CDR2 is SAAADI. The CDR3 consists of 14 residues. Trimming took 4 bases from V and 8 from J, leaving 15 bases between them. The CDR3 DNA is TGCGCCAGCAGTGTCAGCGGACTTCGAGATGAGCAGTTCTTC. Its protein is CASSVSGLRDEQFF.

Notes on this clonotype: Since it is a stray read in a library aimed at alpha chains, this beta chain has a size that is not meaningful. The rearrangement links TRBV6-5 to TRBJ2-7, with a weak D call TRBD1 (5 bases). Trimming shortened V by 0 bases and J by 4 bases, and 10 bases separated the two germline ends. CDR1 and CDR2 from the germline V gene are MNHEY and SVGAGI. There are 14 residues in the CDR3. CDR3 protein: CASSYSRGPYEQYF. In DNA, the CDR3 is TGTGCCAGCAGTTACTCAAGGGGCCCTTACGAGCAGTACTTC.

By sample share, this clonotype is medium-sized. Found in a library prepared for alpha chains, this beta chain is an off-target read, and its abundance has little meaning. The V call is TRBV30, the J call TRBJ1-5; no clear D gene. V was cut by 1 base and J by 4 bases, with 11 bases left in between. This CDR3 comprises 14 residues. Germline V gene lookup returns CDR1 GTSNPN and CDR2 SVGIG (reference sequence). This CDR3 is CAWSGSSGNQPQHF. The DNA for the CDR3 is TGTGCCTGGAGTGGATCAAGTGGAAATCAGCCCCAGCATTTT. Filled out from reference TRBV30 and TRBJ1-5, the complete variable domain reads SQTIHQWPATLVQPVGSPLSLECTVEGTSNPNLYWYRQAAGRGLQLLFYSVGIGQISSEVPQNLSASRPQDRQFILSSKKLLLSDSGFYLCAWSGSSGNQPQHFGDGTRLSIL.

This clonotype was recorded many times. A library prepared for alpha chains yielded this beta chain as an off-target read; its size is of little meaning. This sequence joins TRBV6-1 and TRBJ2-1; 7 nucleotides line up with TRBD2. The CDR3 totals 16 residues. V dropped 2 bases and J dropped 6; count of bases not matched to a gene: 10. CDR1 and CDR2 (germline): MNHNS, SASEGT. The CDR3 protein is CASSEYRGAGVNEQFF. CDR3 DNA: TGTGCCAGCAGTGAATATAGGGGCGCGGGGGTCAATGAGCAGTTCTTC.

This clonotype came up many times. This beta chain appears as a stray read in a library generated for alpha chains; its size is not informative. The V gene is TRBV6-5, the J gene TRBJ1-5; tentatively, D is TRBD1 (5 bases). The CDR3 totals 16 residues. Trimming removed 2 bases at V and 7 bases at J, with 18 bases between. Germline CDR1 MNHEY, CDR2 SVGAGI. CDR3 DNA: TGTGCCAGCAGTTACGGGGACCCGGGTGCGGGGCAGCCCCAGCATTTT. Protein: CASSYGDPGAGQPQHF.

This clonotype was seen a handful of times. A library made for alpha chains picked up this beta chain off target, so its size means little. V and J are TRBV20-1 and TRBJ2-5, with no clear D. The CDR3 totals 13 residues. The germline V gene has CDR1 DFQATT and CDR2 SNEGSKA (reference sequence). Trimming stripped 2 bases from V and 3 bases from J, with 10 bases between. Here the CDR3 reads CSARHNYKETQYF. The CDR3 coding sequence is TGCAGTGCTAGACACAACTATAAAGAGACCCAGTACTTC.

Regarding this clonotype: The library was built for alpha chains, so this beta chain is an off-target read and its size means little. The CDR3 DNA reads as TGCGCCAGCACCATGGGAGATACGCAGTATTTT. Protein sequence: CASTMGDTQYF. The chain recombines TRBV4-1 with TRBJ2-3; D is undetermined. The CDR3 is made up of 11 amino acids. The V gene lost 7 bases and the J gene lost 5 bases, with 7 bases spanning the gap. Germline CDR1 is MGHRA and CDR2 is YSYEKL.

This clonotype is medium-sized (0.01 to 0.1%) within its sample. This beta chain appears as a stray read in a library generated for alpha chains; its size is not informative. The chain employs TRBV15 and TRBJ1-5; TRBD1 matches 8 bases. The length of the CDR3 is 14 residues. V lost 4 bases and J lost 4; bases outside the gene matches: 3. Germline V gives CDR1 LNHNV, CDR2 YYDKDF (reference sequence). CDR3 coding DNA: TGTGCCACCAGCATCGACAGGGGAAATCAGCCCCAGCATTTT. Amino acid sequence: CATSIDRGNQPQHF.

Judged by abundance, this clonotype is medium-sized. Because this beta chain is a stray read in a library intended to capture alpha chains, its abundance should not be given much weight. Written as DNA, the CDR3 is TGTGCCAGCAGCTCTCAGGGTATGGGTCAGCCCCAGCATTTT. Protein product: CASSSQGMGQPQHF. The chain combines TRBV7-2 with TRBJ1-5; TRBD1 might be the D (5 bases). This CDR3 contains 14 residues. V was pared by 4 bases and J by 6 bases, with 13 bases between. From germline, CDR1 is SGHTA and CDR2 FQGNSA. Combining the CDR3 with reference TRBV7-2 and TRBJ1-5 gives the whole variable domain GAGVSQSPSNKVTEKGKDVELRCDPISGHTALYWYRQSLGQGLEFLIYFQGNSAPDKSGLPSDRFSAERTGGSVSTLTIQRTQQEDSAVYLCASSSQGMGQPQHFGDGTRLSIL.

Comment on this clonotype: This beta chain turned up in a library designed for alpha chains; as an off-target read, its abundance says little. This chain uses TRBV18 with TRBJ2-4, with 8 bases aligning to TRBD1. After removal of 2 bases from V and 1 base from J, the junction contained 10 bases not matched to a gene. The CDR3 runs 18 residues. The germline V gene encodes CDR1 KGHSH and CDR2 LQKENI. This CDR3 is CASSPSGQGALAKNIQYF. CDR3 coding DNA: TGTGCCAGCTCACCATCCGGGCAGGGGGCTTTGGCCAAAAACATTCAGTACTTC.

Worth noting for this clonotype: A read error is possible here, since a much larger clone lies one base away. Because the library targeted alpha chains, this beta chain is an off-target read whose size means little. The gene calls are TRBV29-1 and TRBJ2-5; a possible D gene is TRBD1 (5 bases). CDR1 is SQVTM and CDR2 is ANQGSEA in the germline V gene. This CDR3 is 14 amino acids long. Here the CDR3 reads CSVTRVPVAETLYF. CDR3 coding DNA: TGCAGCGTTACCAGGGTACCGGTTGCAGAGACCCTGTACTTC.

This clonotype was recorded many times. The library was prepared for alpha chains; this beta chain is a stray read, so its frequency means little. The genes are TRBV14 and TRBJ2-1; D is perhaps TRBD1 or TRBD2 (6 bases each). Germline CDR1 and CDR2: SGHDN and FVKESK. The CDR3 has 18 amino acids. The V and J ends lost 4 bases and 7 bases respectively, with 26 bases between them. CDR3 sequence reads: CASSPLWTLEGGRNEQFF. CDR3 nucleotides: TGTGCCAGCAGCCCCCTTTGGACACTAGAGGGGGGAAGGAATGAGCAGTTCTTC.